The clone carrying this T cell receptor beta chain has only a few counts. The antigen remains undetermined. The sequenced template was cDNA made from the entire isolated RNA. Generated by immunoSEQ multiplex PCR, the TCRdb table keeps only in-frame clones and is missing some. The sample holds 970,000 or so clones, roughly a sixth seen once. The record originates from a study of beta chain features in type 1 diabetes. Background on the study: In age, gender and cell yields, patients were similar to healthy donors.

The CDR3 totals 16 residues. Germline assignment: CDR1 MDHEN and CDR2 SYDVKM. V was pared by 3 bases and J by 4 bases, with 17 bases between. CD45RO/CCR7/CD25/CD127/CD95/CD27 sorting isolated CD4+ naive, central memory, regulatory and stem cell-like memory cells. Notes on the study in general: cDNA-based sequencing might over-represent cells highly expressing TCR. Significant though moderate, a shortening of TCRB CDR3s appeared in all four CD4+ subsets of Type 1 diabetes patients.

Sequencing was performed on naive CD4+ T cells from blood. The gene calls are TRBV28 and TRBJ2-3; D call uncertain. This sequence was found in a woman aged 18-30 years in good health. The CDR3 sequence: CASSLTPQSGADTQYF. CDR3 DNA sequence: TGTGCCAGCAGTTTGACCCCTCAGTCTGGGGCAGATACGCAGTATTTT.